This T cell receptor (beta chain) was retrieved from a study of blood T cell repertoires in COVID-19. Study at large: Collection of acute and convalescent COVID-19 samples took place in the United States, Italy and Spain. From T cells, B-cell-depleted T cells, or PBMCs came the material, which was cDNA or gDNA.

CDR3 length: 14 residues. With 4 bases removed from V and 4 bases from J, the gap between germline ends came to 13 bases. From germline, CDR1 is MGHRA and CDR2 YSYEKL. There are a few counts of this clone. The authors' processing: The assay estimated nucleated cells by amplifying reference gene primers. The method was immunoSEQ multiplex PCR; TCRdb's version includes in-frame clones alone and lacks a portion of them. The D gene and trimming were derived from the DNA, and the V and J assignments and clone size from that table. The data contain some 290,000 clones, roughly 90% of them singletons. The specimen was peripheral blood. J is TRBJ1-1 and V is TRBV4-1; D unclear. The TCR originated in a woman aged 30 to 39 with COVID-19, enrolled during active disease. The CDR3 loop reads CASSPKEGGTEAFF. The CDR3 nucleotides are TGCGCCAGCAGCCCCAAAGAGGGTGGCACTGAAGCTTTCTTT.